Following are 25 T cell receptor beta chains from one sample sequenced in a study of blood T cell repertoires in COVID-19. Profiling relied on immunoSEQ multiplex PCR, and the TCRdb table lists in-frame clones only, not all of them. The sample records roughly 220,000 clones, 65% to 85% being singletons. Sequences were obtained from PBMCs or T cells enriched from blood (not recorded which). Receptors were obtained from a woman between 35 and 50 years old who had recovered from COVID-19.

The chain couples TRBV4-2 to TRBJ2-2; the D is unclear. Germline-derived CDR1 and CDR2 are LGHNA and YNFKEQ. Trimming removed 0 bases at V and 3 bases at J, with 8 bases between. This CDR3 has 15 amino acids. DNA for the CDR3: TGTGCCAGCAGCCAAGATTCTAGTCACACCGGGGAGCTGTTTTTT. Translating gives CASSQDSSHTGELFF.

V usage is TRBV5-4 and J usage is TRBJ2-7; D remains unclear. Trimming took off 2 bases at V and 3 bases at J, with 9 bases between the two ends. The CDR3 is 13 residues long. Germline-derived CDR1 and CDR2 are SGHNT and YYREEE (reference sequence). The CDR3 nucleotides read TGTGCCAGCAGCTTCGACTCATTCTACGAGCAGTACTTC. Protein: CASSFDSFYEQYF. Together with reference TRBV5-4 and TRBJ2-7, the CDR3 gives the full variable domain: ETGVTQSPTHLIKTRGQQVTLRCSSQSGHNTVSWYQQALGQGPQFIFQYYREEENGRGNFPPRFSGLQFPNYSSELNVNALELDDSALYLCASSFDSFYEQYFGPGTRLTVT.

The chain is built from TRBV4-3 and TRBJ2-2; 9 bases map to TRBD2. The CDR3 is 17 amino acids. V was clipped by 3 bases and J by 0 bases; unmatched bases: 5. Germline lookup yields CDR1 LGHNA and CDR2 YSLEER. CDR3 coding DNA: TGCGCCAGCAGCCATCCAGCTAGCGGGGCGAACACCGGGGAGCTGTTTTTT. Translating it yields CASSHPASGANTGELFF.

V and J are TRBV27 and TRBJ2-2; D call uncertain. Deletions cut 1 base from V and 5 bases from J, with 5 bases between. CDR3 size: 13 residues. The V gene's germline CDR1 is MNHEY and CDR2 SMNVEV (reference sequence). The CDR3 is CASSLFGTGELFF. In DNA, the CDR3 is TGTGCCAGCAGTTTATTCGGTACCGGGGAGCTGTTTTTT.

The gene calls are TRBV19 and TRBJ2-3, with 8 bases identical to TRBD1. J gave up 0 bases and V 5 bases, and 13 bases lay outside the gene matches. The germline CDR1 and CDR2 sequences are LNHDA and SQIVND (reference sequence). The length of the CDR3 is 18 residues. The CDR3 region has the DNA TGTGCCAGTAGTGCTGGGACAGGCCTAAATCCTAGCACAGATACGCAGTATTTT. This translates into CASSAGTGLNPSTDTQYF. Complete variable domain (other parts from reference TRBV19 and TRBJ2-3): DGGITQSPKYLFRKEGQNVTLSCEQNLNHDAMYWYRQDPGQGLRLIYYSQIVNDFQKGDIAEGYSVSREKKESFPLTVTSAQKNPTAFYLCASSAGTGLNPSTDTQYFGPGTRLTVL.

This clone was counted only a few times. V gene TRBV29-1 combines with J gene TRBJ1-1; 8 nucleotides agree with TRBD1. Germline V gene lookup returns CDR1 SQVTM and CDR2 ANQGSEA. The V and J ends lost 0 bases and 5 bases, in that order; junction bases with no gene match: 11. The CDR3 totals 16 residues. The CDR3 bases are TGCAGCGTTGAAGACCCCGGACAGGGATGGGAGACTGAAGCTTTCTTT. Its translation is CSVEDPGQGWETEAFF.

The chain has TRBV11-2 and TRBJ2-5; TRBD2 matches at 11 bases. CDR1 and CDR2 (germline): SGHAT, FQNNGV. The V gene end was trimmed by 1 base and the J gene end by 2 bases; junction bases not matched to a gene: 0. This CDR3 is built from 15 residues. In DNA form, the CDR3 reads TGTGCCAGCAGCTTAGGGACTAGCGGGCAAGAGACCCAGTACTTC. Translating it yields CASSLGTSGQETQYF.

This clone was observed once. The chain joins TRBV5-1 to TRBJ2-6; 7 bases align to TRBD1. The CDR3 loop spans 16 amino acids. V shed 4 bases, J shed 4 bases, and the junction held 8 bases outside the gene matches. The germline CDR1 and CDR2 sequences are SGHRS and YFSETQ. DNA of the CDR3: TGCGCCAGCAGCATTACAGGGGTTTTAGGGGCCAACGTCCTGACTTTC. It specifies CASSITGVLGANVLTF.

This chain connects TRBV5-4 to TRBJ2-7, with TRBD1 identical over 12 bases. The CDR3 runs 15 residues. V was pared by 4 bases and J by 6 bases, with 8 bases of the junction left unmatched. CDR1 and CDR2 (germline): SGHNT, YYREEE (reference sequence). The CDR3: CASSLPGQGAAEQYF. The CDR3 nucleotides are TGTGCCAGCAGCCTACCGGGACAGGGGGCGGCCGAGCAGTACTTC.

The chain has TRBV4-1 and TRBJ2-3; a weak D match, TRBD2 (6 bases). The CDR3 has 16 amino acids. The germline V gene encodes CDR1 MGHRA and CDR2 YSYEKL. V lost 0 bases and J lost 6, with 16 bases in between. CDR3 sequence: CASSQEPAGFTDTQYF. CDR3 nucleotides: TGCGCCAGCAGCCAAGAACCGGCGGGGTTTACCGATACGCAGTATTTT.

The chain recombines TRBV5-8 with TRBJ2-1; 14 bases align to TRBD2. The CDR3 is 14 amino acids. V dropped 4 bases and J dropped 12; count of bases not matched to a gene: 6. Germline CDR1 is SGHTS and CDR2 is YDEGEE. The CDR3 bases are TGTGCCAGCAGCCATAAGACTAGCGGGAGGGCGCAGTTCTTC. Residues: CASSHKTSGRAQFF.

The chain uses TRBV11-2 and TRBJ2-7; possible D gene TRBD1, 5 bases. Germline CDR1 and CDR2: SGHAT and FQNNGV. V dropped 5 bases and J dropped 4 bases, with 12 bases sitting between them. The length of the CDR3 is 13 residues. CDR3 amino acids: CASSLTGFYEQYF. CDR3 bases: TGTGCCAGCAGCCTCACAGGATTTTACGAGCAGTACTTC.

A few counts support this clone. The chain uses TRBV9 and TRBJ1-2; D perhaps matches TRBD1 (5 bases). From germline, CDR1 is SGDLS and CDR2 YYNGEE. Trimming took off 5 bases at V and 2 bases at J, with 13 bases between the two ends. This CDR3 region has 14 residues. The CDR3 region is CASSAGPPNYGYTF. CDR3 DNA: TGTGCCAGCAGTGCGGGACCGCCCAACTATGGCTACACCTTC. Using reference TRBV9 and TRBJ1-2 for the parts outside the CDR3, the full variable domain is DSGVTQTPKHLITATGQRVTLRCSPRSGDLSVYWYQQSLDQGLQFLIQYYNGEERAKGNILERFSAQQFPDLHSELNLSSLELGDSALYFCASSAGPPNYGYTFGSGTRLTVV.

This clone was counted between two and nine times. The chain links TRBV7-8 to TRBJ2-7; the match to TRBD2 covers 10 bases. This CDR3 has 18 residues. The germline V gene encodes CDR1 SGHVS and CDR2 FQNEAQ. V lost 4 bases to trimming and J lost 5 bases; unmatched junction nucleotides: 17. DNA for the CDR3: TGTGCCAGCAGCTACGGTACTAGCGGGACGCCTCGGACCCACGAGCAGTACTTC. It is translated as CASSYGTSGTPRTHEQYF.

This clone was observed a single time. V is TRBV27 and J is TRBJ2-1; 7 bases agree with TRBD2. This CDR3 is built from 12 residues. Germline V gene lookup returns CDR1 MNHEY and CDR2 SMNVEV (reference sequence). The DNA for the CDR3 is TGTGCGGCCGGGCGGGAGATATATGAGCAGTTCTTC. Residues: CAAGREIYEQFF.

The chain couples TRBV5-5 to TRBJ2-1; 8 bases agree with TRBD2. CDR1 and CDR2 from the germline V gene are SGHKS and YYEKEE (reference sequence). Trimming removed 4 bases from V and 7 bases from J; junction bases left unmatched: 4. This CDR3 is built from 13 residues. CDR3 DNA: TGTGCCAGCAGCCCACTAGCGGTGAATGAGCAGTTCTTC. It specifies CASSPLAVNEQFF.

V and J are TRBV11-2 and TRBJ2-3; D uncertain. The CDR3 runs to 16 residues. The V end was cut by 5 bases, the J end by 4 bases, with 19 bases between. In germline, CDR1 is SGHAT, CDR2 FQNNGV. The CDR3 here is CASSLTVSQGPDTQYF. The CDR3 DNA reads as TGTGCCAGCAGCCTGACGGTTAGCCAAGGTCCAGATACGCAGTATTTT.

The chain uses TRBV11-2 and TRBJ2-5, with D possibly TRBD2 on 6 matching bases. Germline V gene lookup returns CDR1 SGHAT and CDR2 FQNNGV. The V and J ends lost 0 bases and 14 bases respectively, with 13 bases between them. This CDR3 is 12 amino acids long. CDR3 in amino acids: CASSLEGLLPYF. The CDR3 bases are TGTGCCAGCAGCTTAGAGGGACTTCTACCTTACTTC.

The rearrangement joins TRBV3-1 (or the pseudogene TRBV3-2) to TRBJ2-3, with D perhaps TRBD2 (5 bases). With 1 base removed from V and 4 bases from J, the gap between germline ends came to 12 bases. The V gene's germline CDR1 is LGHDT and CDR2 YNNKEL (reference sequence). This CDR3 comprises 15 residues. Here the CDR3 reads CASSQGGAPPDTQYF. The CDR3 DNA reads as TGTGCCAGCAGCCAAGGGGGAGCCCCCCCAGATACGCAGTATTTT.

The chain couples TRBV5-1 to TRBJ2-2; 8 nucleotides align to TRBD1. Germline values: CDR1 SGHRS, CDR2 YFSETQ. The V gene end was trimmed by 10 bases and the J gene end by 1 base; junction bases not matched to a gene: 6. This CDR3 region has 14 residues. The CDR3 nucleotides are TGCGCCGGGCGGGACAGGTTGAACACCGGGGAGCTGTTTTTT. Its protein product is CAGRDRLNTGELFF.

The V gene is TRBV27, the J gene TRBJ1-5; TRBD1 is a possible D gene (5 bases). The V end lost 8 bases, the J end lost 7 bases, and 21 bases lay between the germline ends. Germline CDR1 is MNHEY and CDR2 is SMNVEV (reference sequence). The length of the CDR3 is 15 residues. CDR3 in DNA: TGTGCCAGCGGGCGGACCAGGGCAGCTCAGCAGCCCCAGCATTTT. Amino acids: CASGRTRAAQQPQHF.

The CDR3 coding sequence is TGTGCCAGCAGCCCCACCGTTCAGGGGGCGGTTGGCTACACCTTC. This gives the protein CASSPTVQGAVGYTF. The chain links TRBV3-1 (or the pseudogene TRBV3-2) to TRBJ1-2; 8 bases fit TRBD1. V shed 4 bases and J 7 bases; nucleotides not matched to a gene: 11. The CDR3 extends over 15 amino acids. CDR1 and CDR2 from the germline V gene are LGHDT and YNNKEL (reference sequence).

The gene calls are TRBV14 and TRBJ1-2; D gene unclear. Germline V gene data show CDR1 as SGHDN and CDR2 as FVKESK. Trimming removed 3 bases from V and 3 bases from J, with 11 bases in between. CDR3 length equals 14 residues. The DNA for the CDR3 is TGTGCCAGCAGCCACTTAGTTTCTGACTATGGCTACACCTTC. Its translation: CASSHLVSDYGYTF. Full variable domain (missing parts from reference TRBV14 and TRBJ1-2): EAGVTQFPSHSVIEKGQTVTLRCDPISGHDNLYWYRRVMGKEIKFLLHFVKESKQDESGMPNNRFLAERTGGTYSTLKVQPAELEDSGVYFCASSHLVSDYGYTFGSGTRLTVV.

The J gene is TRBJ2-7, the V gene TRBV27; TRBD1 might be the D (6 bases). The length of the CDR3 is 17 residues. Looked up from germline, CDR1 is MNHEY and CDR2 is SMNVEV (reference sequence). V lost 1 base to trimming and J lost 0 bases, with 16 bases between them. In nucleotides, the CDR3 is TGTGCCAGCAGTTTATTCCCTGGCAGAGGGGGCTCCTACGAGCAGTACTTC. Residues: CASSLFPGRGGSYEQYF.

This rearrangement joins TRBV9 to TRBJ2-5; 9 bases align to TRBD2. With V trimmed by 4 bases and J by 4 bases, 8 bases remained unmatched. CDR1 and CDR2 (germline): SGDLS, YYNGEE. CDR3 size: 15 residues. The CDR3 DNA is TGTGCCAGCAGCCTTAGCGGGAGCGAGGCAGAGACCCAGTACTTC. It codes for CASSLSGSEAETQYF.